This T cell receptor beta chain came from a study of cytomegalovirus exposure and HLA in healthy donors. Note on this clone: Its antigen is currently unknown.

Germline V lookup: CDR1 GTSNPN, CDR2 SVGIG (reference sequence). Trimming pared 3 bases from V and 8 bases from J, leaving 11 bases between. The CDR3 has 12 residues. Study conclusions and caveats: Reportedly, TCR beta sequences accurately predicted HLA-A and HLA-B alleles in most subjects. Most TCR beta V segments were productive about 87% or about 30% of the time in an earlier analysis. Three CMV-associated chains proved CMV antigen-specific in vitro.

Vbeta (60) and Jbeta (13) primers were used in the PCR. Clones were sequenced by immunoSEQ multiplex PCR, and TCRdb holds only the in-frame ones, with some missing. The table includes around 220,000 clones, nearly 80% detected once. The sample consisted of PBMCs. The gene calls are TRBV30 and TRBJ1-5; no clear D. The sequence was collected from a man aged 18 to 29 in good health and CMV-seronegative. The CDR3 loop reads CAWSRTVEPQHF. CDR3 bases: TGTGCCTGGAGCCGGACTGTCGAGCCCCAGCATTTT.